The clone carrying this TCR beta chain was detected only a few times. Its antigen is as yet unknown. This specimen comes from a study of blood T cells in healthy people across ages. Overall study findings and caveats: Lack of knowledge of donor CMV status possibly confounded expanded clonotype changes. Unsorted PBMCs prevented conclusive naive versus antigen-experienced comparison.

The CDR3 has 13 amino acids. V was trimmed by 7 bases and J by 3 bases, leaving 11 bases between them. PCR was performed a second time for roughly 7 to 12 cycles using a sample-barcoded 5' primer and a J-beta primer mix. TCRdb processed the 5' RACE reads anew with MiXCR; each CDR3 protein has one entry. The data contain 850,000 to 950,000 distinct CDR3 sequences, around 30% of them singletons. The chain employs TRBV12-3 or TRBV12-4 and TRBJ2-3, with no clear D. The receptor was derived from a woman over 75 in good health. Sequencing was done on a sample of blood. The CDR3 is CASTIVRTDTQYF. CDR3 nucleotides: TGTGCCAGCACCATAGTCAGAACAGATACGCAGTATTTT.